These T cell receptor beta chains were read from a single sample in a study of blood T cell repertoires in COVID-19. Sequencing was performed with immunoSEQ multiplex PCR; in TCRdb, only in-frame clones are kept and a portion is missing. In the table there are 250,000 to 300,000 clones, under 90% of which are singletons. The sequencing sample was made of peripheral blood. These receptors were collected from a woman aged 55-70 years with active or convalescent COVID-19. Both conserved end residues are part of each CDR3. The D gene is left open where the match is weak. For some rows the clone size is stated as once, few or many, or as a class when expanded; others skip it.

>TRBJ1-6|-|TRBV6-6|-
TGTGCCAGCAGGCTGCACACAGATAATTCACCCCTCCACTTT
CASRLHTDNSPLHF
>TRBJ2-7|-|TRBV10-3|-
TGTGCCATCAGTGATTCTCCCTACGAGCAGTACTTC
CAISDSPYEQYF
>TRBJ2-6|-|TRBV15|-
TGTGCCACCAGCAGAGGCGTTCTCACTGGGGCCAACGTCCTGACTTTC
CATSRGVLTGANVLTF
>TRBJ1-2|few|TRBV4-1|-
TGCGCCAGCAGCCAAGATCGGGGGGCCTTATCTAACTATGGCTACACCTTC
CASSQDRGALSNYGYTF
>TRBJ2-2|-|TRBV3-1/TRBV3-2|TRBD2
TGTGCCAGCAGCCCCCTGACTAGCGGGGGAGGGGGGACCGGGGAGCTGTTTTTT
CASSPLTSGGGGTGELFF
>TRBJ1-1|-|TRBV19|-
TGTGCCAGTAGTATAGAGGCAGGGTACACTGAAGCTTTCTTT
CASSIEAGYTEAFF
>TRBJ2-1|-|TRBV12-5|TRBD2
TGTGCTAGTGGTTGGGCCGGGGGGGGTGAGCAGTTCTTC
CASGWAGGGEQFF
>TRBJ2-1|-|TRBV10-3|-
TGTGCCATCACCCCTGAGAGCTACAATGAGCAGTTCTTC
CAITPESYNEQFF
>TRBJ1-4|-|TRBV5-8|TRBD1
TGTGCCAGCAGCTGGAGGGACAGGGGTAATGAAAAACTGTTTTTT
CASSWRDRGNEKLFF
>TRBJ2-5|-|TRBV14|-
TGTGCCAGCAGCCCAATGAGAGAGACCCAGTACTTC
CASSPMRETQYF
>TRBJ2-2|few|TRBV18|-
TGTGCCAGCTCTCAGCAGTTACAGCCCGGGGAGCTGTTTTTT
CASSQQLQPGELFF
>TRBJ1-2|-|TRBV15|TRBD1
TGTGCCACAGCAGTGACAGGGGGAGACTATGGCTACACCTTC
CATAVTGGDYGYTF
>TRBJ1-1|-|TRBV19|-
TGTGCCAGTAGCTTATACAGGGAAATGAACACTGAAGCTTTCTTT
CASSLYREMNTEAFF
>TRBJ2-1|-|TRBV5-1|TRBD1
TGCGCCAGCAGCTTGCGACAGGGGACGGGCAATGAGCAGTTCTTC
CASSLRQGTGNEQFF
>TRBJ1-6|-|TRBV11-2|-
TGTGCCAGCAGCCTCGACAGGATCTATAATTCACCCCTCCACTTT
CASSLDRIYNSPLHF
>TRBJ1-3|-|TRBV30|-
TGTGCCTGGAGTGTAAATAGTGGAAACACCATATATTTT
CAWSVNSGNTIYF
>TRBJ1-3|few|TRBV4-1|-
TGCGCCAGCAGCCAAGCGGGAGGCTCTGGAAACACCATATATTTT
CASSQAGGSGNTIYF
>TRBJ1-2|-|TRBV30|-
TGTGCCTGGGGCAGGGAAAACTATGGCTACACCTTC
CAWGRENYGYTF
>TRBJ1-1|-|TRBV5-1|-
TGCGCCAGCAGCTTGGTCGGGGAAAACACTGAAGCTTTCTTT
CASSLVGENTEAFF
>TRBJ2-3|-|TRBV7-8|-
TGTGCCAGCAGCTTTCCCAATGGCGGCTCCCCCTCGGATACGCAGTATTTT
CASSFPNGGSPSDTQYF